The 29 T cell receptor beta chains in this list originate from one sample, sequenced in a study of T-cell memory formation after mild COVID-19. Each CDR3 protein is one row after TCRdb ran MiXCR on the 5' RACE reads. Here the sample spans approximately 300,000 distinct CDR3 sequences, more than 15% being singletons. Sequences were obtained from PBMCs or a T cell subset sorted from them (not recorded which). The receptors were gathered from a man between 18 and 29 years old who had mild COVID-19 (a few samples of this study predate the infection). Cell type and time point are not known.

This clonotype was counted a few times. The chain has TRBV11-2 and TRBJ1-1; a possible D gene is TRBD1 (5 bases). CDR3 length: 15 residues. Germline CDR1 is SGHAT and CDR2 is FQNNGV. V was cut by 1 base and J by 1 base, with 10 bases left in between. The CDR3 here is CASSLVIGQNTEAFF. The CDR3 DNA is TGTGCCAGCAGCTTAGTTATTGGACAGAACACTGAAGCTTTCTTT.

The rearrangement uses TRBV2 and TRBJ2-5; 10 bases match TRBD2. Germline V gene sequence: CDR1 SNHLY, CDR2 FYNNEI. The CDR3 sequence is 14 residues long. Trimming cost V 7 bases and J 5 bases; bases outside gene matches: 7. CDR3 sequence reads: CASTISGGFETQYF. CDR3 DNA sequence: TGTGCCAGCACTATTAGCGGGGGGTTTGAGACCCAGTACTTC.

This clonotype has only a few counts. The chain uses TRBV4-1 and TRBJ2-2; D possibly corresponds to TRBD2 (5 bases). Germline assignment: CDR1 MGHRA and CDR2 YSYEKL. The CDR3 length is 16 residues. Trimming stripped 1 base from V and 0 bases from J, with 9 bases between. This chain's CDR3 is CASSQVRAPNTGELFF. The CDR3 DNA follows: TGCGCCAGCAGCCAAGTGAGGGCTCCGAACACCGGGGAGCTGTTTTTT.

This chain joins TRBV6-2 or TRBV6-3 and TRBJ2-5; D gene uncertain. CDR3 length: 14 amino acids. Trimming shortened V by 6 bases and J by 5 bases, and 16 bases separated the two germline ends. Germline values: CDR1 MNHEY, CDR2 SVGEGT. Here the CDR3 DNA reads TGTGCCAGCAGCCCCCAAGGGATCCGGGAGACCCAGTACTTC. Protein: CASSPQGIRETQYF.

The chain couples TRBV6-1 to TRBJ2-3, with 7 bases fitting TRBD1. CDR1 is MNHNS and CDR2 is SASEGT in the germline V gene. With V trimmed by 6 bases and J by 2 bases, 8 bases remained unmatched. The CDR3 sequence is 15 residues long. For the CDR3, the DNA is TGTGCCAGCAGGACAGGGTTGGGGGACACAGATACGCAGTATTTT. This translates into CASRTGLGDTDTQYF.

This sequence joins TRBV6-2 or TRBV6-3 and TRBJ1-6; D uncertain. The V and J ends lost 6 bases and 0 bases respectively, with 15 bases between them. Germline CDR1 MNHEY, CDR2 SVGEGT. The CDR3 is made up of 17 amino acids. CDR3 sequence reads: CASSGPRAGSYNSPLHF. In DNA, the CDR3 is TGTGCCAGCAGCGGGCCGAGGGCAGGCTCCTATAATTCACCCCTCCACTTT.

The genes are TRBV5-1 and TRBJ1-6; 7 nucleotides align to TRBD1. The CDR3 is made up of 15 amino acids. CDR1 and CDR2 (germline): SGHRS, YFSETQ. V lost 5 bases and J lost 6; bases outside the gene matches: 8. In DNA, the CDR3 is TGCGCCAGCAGATTTGGGGACAGCGTTAATTCACCCCTCCACTTT. Protein sequence: CASRFGDSVNSPLHF.

This clonotype was seen at least ten times. The CDR3 nucleotides are TGTGCCAGCAGTTTAGGAGGGGAGAACAATGAGCAGTTCTTC. This translates into CASSLGGENNEQFF. The chain combines TRBV12-3 or TRBV12-4 with TRBJ2-1; D possibly uses TRBD1 or TRBD2 (5 bases each). Trimming removed 1 base from V and 5 bases from J, with 9 bases in between. This CDR3 contains 14 residues.

The chain uses TRBV9 and TRBJ1-6; the match to TRBD1 covers 7 bases. The CDR3 has 14 amino acids. The germline gives CDR1 SGDLS, CDR2 YYNGEE. After removal of 4 bases from V and 8 bases from J, the junction contained 6 bases not matched to a gene. The CDR3 region is CASSWGQLDSPLHF. For the CDR3, the DNA is TGTGCCAGCAGCTGGGGACAGTTGGATTCACCCCTCCACTTT.

This chain uses TRBV3-1 with TRBJ1-3, with no clear D. This CDR3 is 14 amino acids long. Trimming cost V 6 bases and J 0 bases, with 9 bases left between them. Germline V gene sequence: CDR1 LGHDT, CDR2 YNNKEL (reference sequence). The CDR3, as DNA: TGTGCCAGCAGTCAACGAAACTCTGGAAACACCATATATTTT. Encoded protein: CASSQRNSGNTIYF.

This clonotype occurred many times. This chain uses TRBV3-1 with TRBJ1-6; no definite D call. With 1 base removed from V and 8 bases from J, the gap between germline ends came to 9 bases. The CDR3 has 14 residues. The germline V gene has CDR1 LGHDT and CDR2 YNNKEL (reference sequence). CDR3 sequence: CASSQVGFYSPLHF. CDR3 nucleotide sequence: TGTGCCAGCAGCCAAGTTGGGTTTTATTCACCCCTCCACTTT.

This clonotype was observed a few times. The chain combines TRBV6-5 with TRBJ1-5; D unresolved. This CDR3 has 13 residues. Trimming left V 5 bases short and J 5 bases short, with 10 bases between. The germline gives CDR1 MNHEY, CDR2 SVGAGI. The DNA of the CDR3 is TGTGCCAGCAGTGGGAGGTCGGATCAGCCCCAGCATTTT. Its translation: CASSGRSDQPQHF.

The chain employs TRBV7-2 and TRBJ1-5; D gene ambiguous. V lost 1 base and J 9 bases, leaving 13 bases between the germline ends. This CDR3 spans 14 amino acids. CDR1 is SGHTA and CDR2 is FQGNSA in the germline V gene. The DNA for the CDR3 is TGTGCCAGCAGCTTAGGAGGCGGAGGATCGCCCCAGCATTTT. This encodes CASSLGGGGSPQHF.

The chain combines TRBV7-6 with TRBJ2-3, with 14 bases that match TRBD2. The V gene end was trimmed by 5 bases and the J gene end by 3 bases; junction bases not matched to a gene: 4. Germline V gene lookup returns CDR1 SGHVS and CDR2 FNYEAQ. The CDR3 is 16 amino acids. The CDR3, as DNA: TGTGCCAGCAGCGTACGGACTAGCGGGGGGACAGATACGCAGTATTTT. Its protein is CASSVRTSGGTDTQYF.

This clonotype was detected only once. This sequence joins TRBV6-2 or TRBV6-3 and TRBJ2-2; D uncertain. The CDR3 sequence is 13 residues long. V was trimmed by 2 bases and J by 6 bases, leaving 7 bases between them. Germline assignment: CDR1 MNHEY and CDR2 SVGEGT. The CDR3 here is CASSYRAAGELFF. The CDR3 nucleotides are TGTGCCAGCAGTTACCGGGCTGCCGGGGAGCTGTTTTTT.

This clonotype was observed a handful of times. This sequence joins TRBV5-6 and TRBJ1-4, with D unresolved. The CDR3 is 16 residues long. V dropped 0 bases and J dropped 8 bases, with 17 bases sitting between them. Germline-derived CDR1 and CDR2 are SGHDT and YYEEEE. Here the CDR3 DNA reads TGTGCCAGCAGCTTGGCCTTCCAAAGTGGAACGGAAAAACTGTTTTTT. Translated, it gives CASSLAFQSGTEKLFF.

V usage is TRBV6-1 and J usage is TRBJ2-1, with 12 bases identical to TRBD2. This CDR3 has 20 amino acids. The germline V gene encodes CDR1 MNHNS and CDR2 SASEGT. V shed 3 bases, J shed 0 bases, and the junction held 12 bases outside the gene matches. The CDR3 is CASSETSGGHEHPSYNEQFF. Here the CDR3 DNA reads TGTGCCAGCAGTGAGACTAGCGGGGGCCACGAACACCCCTCCTACAATGAGCAGTTCTTC.

This clonotype has more than one count but fewer than ten. This chain connects TRBV4-2 to TRBJ2-3; D tentatively reads TRBD1 or TRBD2 (5 bases each). V was pared by 3 bases and J by 6 bases, with 19 bases between. The germline V gene encodes CDR1 LGHNA and CDR2 YNFKEQ. The CDR3 sequence is 16 residues long. The CDR3 here is CASSQTGTGDGDTQYF. The CDR3 DNA sequence: TGTGCCAGCAGCCAGACTGGGACGGGTGATGGTGATACGCAGTATTTT.

The chain uses TRBV20-1 and TRBJ2-2, with D uncertain. The germline V gene has CDR1 DFQATT and CDR2 SNEGSKA (reference sequence). The V end was cut by 4 bases, the J end by 3 bases, with 3 bases between. The CDR3 totals 11 residues. The CDR3 bases are TGCAGTGCTACATACACCGGGGAGCTGTTTTTT. It codes for CSATYTGELFF.

V is TRBV7-9 and J is TRBJ2-1; D gene unclear. CDR3 size: 13 residues. CDR1 and CDR2 (germline): SEHNR, FQNEAQ (reference sequence). With 0 bases removed from V and 9 bases from J, the gap between germline ends came to 9 bases. CDR3 nucleotide sequence: TGTGCCAGCAGCTTAGCGTGGACGGCTGAGCAGTTCTTC. Protein: CASSLAWTAEQFF.

This clonotype was seen more than once but under ten times. The chain couples TRBV9 to TRBJ2-1; the match to TRBD2 covers 9 bases. Trimming cost V 2 bases and J 3 bases; bases outside gene matches: 3. The CDR3 has 15 residues. Germline lookup yields CDR1 SGDLS and CDR2 YYNGEE. The CDR3, as DNA: TGTGCCAGCAGCGTGGGCGGGGGGGTCTACAATGAGCAGTTCTTC. It encodes CASSVGGGVYNEQFF.

This clonotype was found a few times. The chain combines TRBV6-6 with TRBJ1-2; D perhaps matches TRBD1 (6 bases). V gave up 5 bases and J gave up 9 bases, with 16 bases separating them. Germline assignment: CDR1 MNHNY and CDR2 SVGAGI (reference sequence). The CDR3 contains 13 residues. CDR3 coding DNA: TGTGCCAGCAGTCCCGGGGACATGTTTAGCTACACCTTC. Protein sequence: CASSPGDMFSYTF.

This clonotype came up a few times. This chain links TRBV9 with TRBJ2-1; possibly TRBD2 for D (6 bases). The CDR3 is made up of 18 amino acids. Trimming pared 3 bases from V and 0 bases from J, leaving 19 bases between. The V gene's germline CDR1 is SGDLS and CDR2 YYNGEE. The CDR3, as DNA: TGTGCCAGCAGCGGGCCCGGGGGACCCTCGAGCTCCTACAATGAGCAGTTCTTC. Its protein product is CASSGPGGPSSSYNEQFF. Drawing the rest from reference TRBV9 and TRBJ2-1, the complete variable domain is DSGVTQTPKHLITATGQRVTLRCSPRSGDLSVYWYQQSLDQGLQFLIQYYNGEERAKGNILERFSAQQFPDLHSELNLSSLELGDSALYFCASSGPGGPSSSYNEQFFGPGTRLTVL.

The rearrangement uses TRBV5-1 and TRBJ2-6; perhaps TRBD1 as D (6 bases). Deletions cut 0 bases from V and 1 base from J, with 20 bases between. Germline assignment: CDR1 SGHRS and CDR2 YFSETQ. The CDR3 has 20 amino acids. CDR3 protein: CASSLGFGTSHFSGANVLTF. The CDR3 DNA sequence: TGCGCCAGCAGCTTGGGGTTTGGGACATCTCATTTTTCTGGGGCCAACGTCCTGACTTTC. The full variable domain, in which reference TRBV5-1 and TRBJ2-6 provide the parts outside the CDR3, is KAGVTQTPRYLIKTRGQQVTLSCSPISGHRSVSWYQQTPGQGLQFLFEYFSETQRNKGNFPGRFSGRQFSNSRSEMNVSTLELGDSALYLCASSLGFGTSHFSGANVLTFGAGSRLTVL.

The sample holds a few counts of this clonotype. The chain uses TRBV12-3 or TRBV12-4 and TRBJ2-2; 7 bases are shared with TRBD1. The CDR3 runs to 14 residues. Losses at the gene ends were 5 bases for V and 6 bases for J; bases not matched to a gene: 6. CDR3 loop: CASSPTGSAGELFF. Written as DNA, the CDR3 is TGTGCCAGCAGTCCGACAGGGTCCGCCGGGGAGCTGTTTTTT.

This clonotype has more than one count but fewer than ten. The chain joins TRBV4-3 to TRBJ2-1; 8 bases are shared with TRBD2. The CDR3 is 17 amino acids. V was clipped by 1 base and J by 3 bases; unmatched bases: 8. Germline CDR1 is LGHNA and CDR2 is YSLEER. The CDR3 sequence: CASSQVSAGDFYNEQFF. Here the CDR3 DNA reads TGCGCCAGCAGCCAAGTATCAGCGGGGGACTTCTACAATGAGCAGTTCTTC.

The table lists this clonotype with many counts. The V and J genes are TRBV20-1 and TRBJ2-3, with D unresolved. V was shortened by 6 bases and J by 0 bases, with 13 bases between the two germline ends. CDR3 length: 14 residues. Germline V gene sequence: CDR1 DFQATT, CDR2 SNEGSKA (reference sequence). The CDR3 DNA sequence: TGCAGTGCCCGGACCCTAGGTAGCACAGATACGCAGTATTTT. Residues: CSARTLGSTDTQYF.

The J gene is TRBJ2-1, the V gene TRBV24-1, with 7 bases that match TRBD1. The CDR3 length is 16 residues. Germline V gives CDR1 KGHDR, CDR2 SFDVKD. Trimming cost V 6 bases and J 0 bases; bases outside gene matches: 7. The CDR3 DNA follows: TGTGCCACCAGTCGGGACAGACCGAGCTCCTACAATGAGCAGTTCTTC. Translated, it gives CATSRDRPSSYNEQFF.

This clonotype was counted ten times or more. The genes are TRBV5-6 and TRBJ2-7, with D possibly being TRBD2 (6 bases). CDR1 SGHDT and CDR2 YYEEEE come from the germline V gene. Trimming took off 4 bases at V and 1 base at J, with 6 bases between the two ends. The CDR3 is 12 residues long. CDR3 nucleotides: TGTGCCAGCAGCGGGACTTCCTACGAGCAGTACTTC. Its protein product is CASSGTSYEQYF.